This TCR beta chain is from a study of human T cells and chemical hapten exposure. Study overall: Sensitization used 2% DPC on about 2 cm by about 2 cm upper inner arm skin. Patients additionally received therapeutic doses of diphenylcyclopropenone on the scalp once a week, and this continued throughout the approximately 24-week study.

Germline V gene sequence: CDR1 SQVTM, CDR2 ANQGSEA. The V and J ends lost 6 bases and 4 bases respectively, with 12 bases between them. The CDR3 runs 12 residues. Time point: pre-sensitization, week 0. As for treatment: therapeutic diphenylcyclopropenone sensitization with weekly scalp DPC. Unseparated into fractions, whole blood served as the source from which total RNA was extracted. This clonotype was seen only a few times. TCRdb called the RACE reads again in MiXCR, with one record for every CDR3 protein. The sample includes under 200,000 distinct CDR3 sequences, roughly 30% of them seen just once.

The receptor was derived from a woman in her 30s with alopecia areata. Some clones in this sample may be carry-over from other donors' samples. Sequenced material: whole blood, taken in connection with sensitization to the hapten diphenylcyclopropenone (DPC). The chain links TRBV29-1 to TRBJ1-1, with a tentative D call TRBD1 (6 bases). CDR3 protein: CSVTTGSTEAFF. Here the CDR3 DNA reads TGCAGCGTCACAACAGGGAGCACTGAAGCTTTCTTT.